Listed here are 18 T cell receptor beta chains from one sample, sequenced in a study of CD8 T cells in Susac syndrome (dated by TCRdb to between 2018 and 2021). The library was generated by the immunoSEQ multiplex PCR assay. RNA was extracted using the RNeasy kit, and about 0.5 to 1 ug of the RNA was reverse transcribed with random hexamers. TCRdb took the public reads, trimmed them with fastp at Q25, ran MiXCR for clone calling and kept in-frame beta chains. Each entry is one CDR3 protein sequence, shown with its most common DNA and genes. This sample comprises about 180,000 distinct CDR3 sequences, roughly 95% of them detected only once. 0.16% of the sample is taken by the ten largest. Input material: CD8+ T cells from PBMCs. These receptors originate from a human donor with multiple sclerosis.

The V call is TRBV9, the J call TRBJ2-5; TRBD2 is a possible D gene (7 bases). Germline V gene sequence: CDR1 SGDLS, CDR2 YYNGEE. This CDR3 spans 15 amino acids. The V end lost 3 bases, the J end lost 5 bases, and 17 bases lay between the germline ends. The chain's CDR3 is CASSAGGASDETQYF. CDR3 coding DNA: TGTGCCAGCAGCGCGGGGGGCGCCTCAGACGAGACCCAGTACTTC.

The J gene is TRBJ2-3, the V gene TRBV7-6; no definite D call. The CDR3 is 13 amino acids. Between the trimmed V and J ends, which lost 4 bases and 1 base, there was a span of 6 bases. Germline assignment: CDR1 SGHVS and CDR2 FNYEAQ. The CDR3 region has the DNA TGTGCCAGCAGCTCGGCGGGCACAGATACGCAGTATTTT. This gives the protein CASSSAGTDTQYF.

The CDR3 DNA sequence: TGTGCCAGTGTAGGGGGATACTCCTACAATGAGCAGTTCTTC. It codes for CASVGGYSYNEQFF. The rearrangement uses TRBV27 and TRBJ2-1, with D maybe TRBD1 (6 bases). This CDR3 contains 14 residues. Trimming took 9 bases from V and 0 from J, leaving 12 bases between them. The germline gives CDR1 MNHEY, CDR2 SMNVEV (reference sequence).

For this clonotype: Its ends do not fully match the called genes, so a read error is possible. The J gene is TRBJ2-4, the V gene TRBV27; 10 bases match TRBD2. The CDR3 covers 16 residues. Looked up from germline, CDR1 is MNHEY and CDR2 is SMNVEV (reference sequence). CDR3 in DNA: TGTGCCAGCAGTTTATCGCTAGCGGGGGCCAACAACATTCAGTACTTC. Its translation: CASSLSLAGANNIQYF.

V and J are TRBV7-8 and TRBJ2-1; unclear D gene. Trimming took 5 bases from V and 8 from J, leaving 13 bases between them. CDR3 length: 13 amino acids. Germline CDR1 is SGHVS and CDR2 is FQNEAQ. The CDR3 sequence is CASSIMLQDEQFF. As DNA, the CDR3 is TGTGCCAGCAGCATAATGCTTCAGGATGAGCAGTTCTTC.

V gene TRBV2 combines with J gene TRBJ2-1; the match to TRBD1 covers 10 bases. V was pared by 3 bases and J by 5 bases, with 4 bases of the junction left unmatched. The CDR3 sequence is 15 residues long. Germline loops: CDR1 SNHLY, CDR2 FYNNEI. The CDR3: CASSDRDRGHNEQFF. The CDR3 DNA follows: TGTGCCAGCAGTGACCGGGACAGGGGCCACAATGAGCAGTTCTTC.

This rearrangement joins TRBV6-1 to TRBJ2-7, with 9 bases matching TRBD1. Trimming took 1 base from V and 7 from J; bases not matched to a gene: 11. CDR3 length: 16 amino acids. In germline, CDR1 is MNHNS, CDR2 SASEGT. CDR3 nucleotide sequence: TGTGCCAGCAGTGAAGAAACCGGGACAGGGTCGCGGGAGCAGTACTTC. Its protein is CASSEETGTGSREQYF.

The V gene is TRBV9, the J gene TRBJ2-3; unclear D gene. The CDR3 has 13 residues. V lost 4 bases and J lost 2, with 8 bases in between. Per germline, CDR1 SGDLS and CDR2 YYNGEE. The chain's CDR3 is CASSPSSTDTQYF. In DNA, the CDR3 is TGTGCCAGCAGCCCCTCATCCACAGATACGCAGTATTTT.

The chain couples TRBV5-1 to TRBJ2-7; D is unresolved. Germline loops: CDR1 SGHRS, CDR2 YFSETQ. V lost 5 bases, J lost 3 bases, and 12 bases lay in between. The CDR3 extends over 13 amino acids. The CDR3 DNA sequence: TGCGCCAGCAGACTGATCGGCGGCTACGAGCAGTACTTC. It codes for CASRLIGGYEQYF.

The J gene is TRBJ2-5, the V gene TRBV7-7; D is unresolved. Between the trimmed V and J ends, which lost 5 bases and 5 bases, there was a span of 21 bases. The CDR3 contains 16 residues. CDR1 and CDR2 from the germline V gene are SSHAT and FNYEAQ (reference sequence). The CDR3, as DNA: TGTGCCAGCAGCCTTAACTCGGGCCCCCGCCCTGAGACCCAGTACTTC. Translated, it gives CASSLNSGPRPETQYF. The variable domain in full, with the rest retrieved from reference TRBV7-7 and TRBJ2-5, is GAGVSQSPRYKVTKRGQDVTLRCDPISSHATLYWYQQALGQGPEFLTYFNYEAQPDKSGLPSDRFSAERPEGSISTLTIQRTEQRDSAMYRCASSLNSGPRPETQYFGPGTRLLVL.

The chain carries TRBV3-1 and TRBJ2-1; the D gene is possibly TRBD1 (7 bases). Germline CDR1 LGHDT, CDR2 YNNKEL (reference sequence). The CDR3 totals 13 residues. Trimming removed 6 bases at V and 6 bases at J, with 12 bases between. The CDR3 DNA sequence: TGTGCCAGCAGACTTCAGGGGGGCAATGAGCAGTTCTTC. Its translation: CASRLQGGNEQFF.

This clonotype occurred once. V gene TRBV4-1 combines with J gene TRBJ1-1; D gene uncertain. Germline assignment: CDR1 MGHRA and CDR2 YSYEKL. V gave up 1 base and J gave up 4 bases, with 7 bases separating them. This CDR3 is built from 13 residues. The CDR3 DNA reads TGCGCCAGCAGCCAAGGAGGTATCACTGAAGCTTTCTTT. Translated: CASSQGGITEAFF.

The chain is built from TRBV7-8 and TRBJ1-1; 8 bases map to TRBD1. Germline V gives CDR1 SGHVS, CDR2 FQNEAQ. CDR3 size: 14 residues. Trimming took 5 bases from V and 5 from J; bases not matched to a gene: 7. CDR3 nucleotides: TGTGCCAGCAGCCCTCACAGGGGGGCGACTGAAGCTTTCTTT. This encodes CASSPHRGATEAFF.

The V gene is TRBV20-1, the J gene TRBJ1-2; D may be TRBD1 (5 bases). This CDR3 is 12 amino acids long. Germline-derived CDR1 and CDR2 are DFQATT and SNEGSKA (reference sequence). Here the CDR3 DNA reads TGCAGCCTCAGGGAAACTAACTATGGCTACACCTTC. Translating it yields CSLRETNYGYTF.

This clonotype was detected once. V and J are TRBV20-1 and TRBJ1-1; D might be TRBD1 (6 bases). V lost 3 bases, J lost 2 bases, and 16 bases lay in between. CDR1 and CDR2 (germline): DFQATT, SNEGSKA (reference sequence). The CDR3 contains 15 residues. CDR3 residues: CSARVLQGVNTEAFF. DNA for the CDR3: TGCAGTGCTAGGGTGCTACAGGGCGTCAACACTGAAGCTTTCTTT.

V is TRBV20-1 and J is TRBJ2-3, with 8 bases fitting TRBD1. In germline, CDR1 is DFQATT, CDR2 SNEGSKA (reference sequence). This CDR3 is built from 15 residues. V gave up 0 bases and J gave up 1 base; unmatched junction bases: 3. The CDR3 spells CSARDGQGRTDTQYF. CDR3 DNA: TGCAGTGCTAGAGACGGACAGGGCCGCACAGATACGCAGTATTTT.

V gene TRBV29-1 combines with J gene TRBJ2-1, with D unresolved. The ends were cut back, 5 bases at V and 8 bases at J, with 13 bases in the middle. This CDR3 is built from 12 residues. Germline lookup yields CDR1 SQVTM and CDR2 ANQGSEA. For the CDR3, the DNA is TGCAGCGTTCTTAGCAATAGGTATGAGCAGTTCTTC. Its translation is CSVLSNRYEQFF.

This clonotype was recorded a few times. This chain links TRBV7-9 with TRBJ1-5; no firm D call. The CDR3 runs 12 residues. CDR1 is SEHNR and CDR2 is FQNEAQ in the germline V gene (reference sequence). V was shortened by 5 bases and J by 3 bases, with 5 bases between the two germline ends. The CDR3 DNA sequence: TGTGCCAGCAGCCCTGACAATCAGCCCCAGCATTTT. Its protein is CASSPDNQPQHF.